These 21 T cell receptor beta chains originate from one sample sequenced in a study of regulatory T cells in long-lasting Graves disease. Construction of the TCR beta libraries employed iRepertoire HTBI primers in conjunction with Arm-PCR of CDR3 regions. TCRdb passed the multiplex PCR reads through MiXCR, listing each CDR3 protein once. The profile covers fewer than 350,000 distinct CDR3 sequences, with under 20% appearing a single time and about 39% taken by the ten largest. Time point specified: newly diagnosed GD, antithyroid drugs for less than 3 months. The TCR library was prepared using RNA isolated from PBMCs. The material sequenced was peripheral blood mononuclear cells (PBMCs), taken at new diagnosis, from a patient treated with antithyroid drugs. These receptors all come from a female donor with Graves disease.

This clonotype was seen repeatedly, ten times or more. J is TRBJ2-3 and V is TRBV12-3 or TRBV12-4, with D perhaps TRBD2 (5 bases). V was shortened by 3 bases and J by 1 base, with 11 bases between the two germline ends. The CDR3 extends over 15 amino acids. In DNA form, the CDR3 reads TGTGCCAGCAGTTTTACCCGGGGAGGCACAGATACGCAGTATTTT. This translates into CASSFTRGGTDTQYF.

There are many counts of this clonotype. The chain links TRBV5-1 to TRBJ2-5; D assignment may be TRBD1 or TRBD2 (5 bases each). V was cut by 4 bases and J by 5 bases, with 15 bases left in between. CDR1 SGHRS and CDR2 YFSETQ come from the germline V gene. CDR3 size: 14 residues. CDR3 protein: CASSVGTTRETQYF. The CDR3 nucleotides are TGCGCCAGCAGCGTGGGGACGACCCGGGAGACCCAGTACTTC.

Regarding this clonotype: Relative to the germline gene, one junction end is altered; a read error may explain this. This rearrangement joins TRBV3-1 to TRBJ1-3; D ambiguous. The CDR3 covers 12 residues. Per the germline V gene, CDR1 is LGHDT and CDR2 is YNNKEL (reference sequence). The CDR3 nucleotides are TGTGCCGGCAGCCAAGGTGGAAACACCATATATTTT. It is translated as CAGSQGGNTIYF. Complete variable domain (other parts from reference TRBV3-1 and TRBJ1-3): DTAVSQTPKYLVTQMGNDKSIKCEQNLGHDTMYWYKQDSKKFLKIMFSYNNKELIINETVPNRFSPKSPDKAHLNLHINSLELGDSAVYFCAGSQGGNTIYFGEGSWLTVV.

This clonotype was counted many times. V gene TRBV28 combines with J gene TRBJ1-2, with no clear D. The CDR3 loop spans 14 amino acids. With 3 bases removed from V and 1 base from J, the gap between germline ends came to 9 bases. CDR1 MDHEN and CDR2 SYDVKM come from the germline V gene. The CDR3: CASSFGLSNYGYTF. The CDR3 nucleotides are TGTGCCAGCAGTTTTGGTCTGAGTAACTATGGCTACACCTTC.

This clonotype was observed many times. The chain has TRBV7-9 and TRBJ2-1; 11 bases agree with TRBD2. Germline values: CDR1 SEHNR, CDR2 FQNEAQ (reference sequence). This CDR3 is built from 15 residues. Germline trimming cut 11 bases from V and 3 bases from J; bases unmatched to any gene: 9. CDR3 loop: CAAGASGRRYNEQFF. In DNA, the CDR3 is TGTGCCGCAGGGGCTAGCGGGAGGCGCTACAATGAGCAGTTCTTC.

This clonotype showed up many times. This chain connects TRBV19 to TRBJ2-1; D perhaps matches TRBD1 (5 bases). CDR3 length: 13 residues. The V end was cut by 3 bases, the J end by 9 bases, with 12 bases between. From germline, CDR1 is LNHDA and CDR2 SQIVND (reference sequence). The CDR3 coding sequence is TGTGCCAGTAGTATGGCCCAGGGCGGTGAGCAGTTCTTC. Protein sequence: CASSMAQGGEQFF.

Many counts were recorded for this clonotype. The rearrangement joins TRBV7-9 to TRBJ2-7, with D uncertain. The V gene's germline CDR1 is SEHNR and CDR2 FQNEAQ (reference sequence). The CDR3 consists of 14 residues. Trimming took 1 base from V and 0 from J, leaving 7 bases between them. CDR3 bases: TGTGCCAGCAGCTTAGGATCGATCTCCTACGAGCAGTACTTC. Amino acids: CASSLGSISYEQYF.

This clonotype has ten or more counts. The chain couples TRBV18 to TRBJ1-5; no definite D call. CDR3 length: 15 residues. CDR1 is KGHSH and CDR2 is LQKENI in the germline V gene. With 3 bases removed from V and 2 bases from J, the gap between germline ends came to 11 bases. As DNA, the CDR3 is TGTGCCAGCTCACCTTCCGGACTGGGCAATCAGCCCCAGCATTTT. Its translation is CASSPSGLGNQPQHF.

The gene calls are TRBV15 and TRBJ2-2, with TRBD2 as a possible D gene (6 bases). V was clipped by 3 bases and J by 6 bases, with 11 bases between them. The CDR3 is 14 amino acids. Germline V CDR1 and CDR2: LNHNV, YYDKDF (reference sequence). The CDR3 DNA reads TGTGCCACCAGCAGCCGGCTAGCGCCCGGGGAGCTGTTTTTT. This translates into CATSSRLAPGELFF.

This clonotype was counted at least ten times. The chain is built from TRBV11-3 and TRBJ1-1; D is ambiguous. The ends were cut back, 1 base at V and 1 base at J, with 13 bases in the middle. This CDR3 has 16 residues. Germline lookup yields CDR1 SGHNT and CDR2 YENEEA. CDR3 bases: TGTGCCAGCAGCTTAGCCCTTGGGCGGCAGAACACTGAAGCTTTCTTT. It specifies CASSLALGRQNTEAFF.

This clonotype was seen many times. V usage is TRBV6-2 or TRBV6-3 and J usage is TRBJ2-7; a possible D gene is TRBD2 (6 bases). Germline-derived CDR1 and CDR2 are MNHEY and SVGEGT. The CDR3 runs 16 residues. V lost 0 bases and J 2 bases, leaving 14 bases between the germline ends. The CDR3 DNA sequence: TGTGCCAGCAGTTACTCGACTGTAGGGAGGACCTACGAGCAGTACTTC. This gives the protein CASSYSTVGRTYEQYF.

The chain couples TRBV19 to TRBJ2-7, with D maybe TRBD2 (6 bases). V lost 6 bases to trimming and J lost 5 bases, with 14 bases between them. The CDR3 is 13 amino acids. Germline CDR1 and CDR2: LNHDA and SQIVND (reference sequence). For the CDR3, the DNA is TGTGCCAGTAGAGGGGTAGGAGGGAACGAGCAGTACTTC. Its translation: CASRGVGGNEQYF.

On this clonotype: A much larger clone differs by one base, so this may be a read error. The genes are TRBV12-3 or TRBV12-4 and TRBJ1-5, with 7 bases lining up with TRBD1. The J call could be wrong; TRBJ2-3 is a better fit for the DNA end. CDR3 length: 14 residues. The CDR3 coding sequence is TGTGCCAGCAGCACCGCCCAGGGACAGCAGCCCCAGTATTTT. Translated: CASSTAQGQQPQYF.

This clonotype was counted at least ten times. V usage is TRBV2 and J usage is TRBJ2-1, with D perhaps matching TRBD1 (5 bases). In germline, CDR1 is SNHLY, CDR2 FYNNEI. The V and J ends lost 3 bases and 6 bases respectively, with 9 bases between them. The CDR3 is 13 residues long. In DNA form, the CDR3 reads TGTGCCAGCAGTGAGGGGCCAGGCAATGAGCAGTTCTTC. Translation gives CASSEGPGNEQFF.

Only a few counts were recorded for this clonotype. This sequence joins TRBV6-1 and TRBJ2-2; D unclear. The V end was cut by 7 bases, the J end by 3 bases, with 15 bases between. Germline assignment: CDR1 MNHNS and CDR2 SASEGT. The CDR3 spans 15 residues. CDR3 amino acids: CASTQSQPYTGELFF. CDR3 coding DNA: TGTGCCAGCACCCAATCGCAGCCCTACACCGGGGAGCTGTTTTTT.

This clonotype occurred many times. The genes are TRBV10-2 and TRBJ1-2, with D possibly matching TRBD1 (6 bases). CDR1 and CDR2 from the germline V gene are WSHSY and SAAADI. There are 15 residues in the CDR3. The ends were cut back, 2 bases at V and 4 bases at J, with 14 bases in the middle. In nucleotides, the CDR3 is TGCGCCAGCAGTGAGGGTCCGACAGGAGGCTATGGCTACACCTTC. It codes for CASSEGPTGGYGYTF.

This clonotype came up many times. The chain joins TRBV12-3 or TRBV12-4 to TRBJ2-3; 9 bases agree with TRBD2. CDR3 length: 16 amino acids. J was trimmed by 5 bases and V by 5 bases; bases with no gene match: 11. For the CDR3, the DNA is TGTGCCAGCAGTAACCGGGCTAGCGGGAAGATAGATACGCAGTATTTT. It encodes CASSNRASGKIDTQYF.

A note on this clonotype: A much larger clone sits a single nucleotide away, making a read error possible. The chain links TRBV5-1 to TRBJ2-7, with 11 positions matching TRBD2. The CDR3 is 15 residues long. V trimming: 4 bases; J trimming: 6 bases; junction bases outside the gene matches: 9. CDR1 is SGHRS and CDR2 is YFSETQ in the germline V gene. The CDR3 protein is CASSRQGTSGFEQYF. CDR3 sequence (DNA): TGCGCCAGCAGCAGACAGGGGACTAGCGGATTCGAGCAGTACTTC. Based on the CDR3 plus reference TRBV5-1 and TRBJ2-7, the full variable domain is KAGVTQTPRYLIKTRGQQVTLSCSPISGHRSVSWYQQTPGQGLQFLFEYFSETQRNKGNFPGRFSGRQFSNSRSEMNVSTLELGDSALYLCASSRQGTSGFEQYFGPGTRLTVT.

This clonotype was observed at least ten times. CDR3 sequence (DNA): TGTGCCAGCAGTGCGGGACAGGGGGTTAAGCAGTACTTC. It specifies CASSAGQGVKQYF. The rearrangement joins TRBV12-3 or TRBV12-4 to TRBJ2-7; 11 bases line up with TRBD1. CDR3 size: 13 residues. J gave up 8 bases and V 5 bases, and 5 bases lay outside the gene matches.

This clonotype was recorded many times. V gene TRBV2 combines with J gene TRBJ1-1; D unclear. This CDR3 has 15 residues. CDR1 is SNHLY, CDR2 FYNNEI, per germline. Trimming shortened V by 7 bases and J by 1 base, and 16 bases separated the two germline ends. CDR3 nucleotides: TGTGCCAGCACCCAGGACCGTTTGGGGAACACTGAAGCTTTCTTT. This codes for CASTQDRLGNTEAFF.

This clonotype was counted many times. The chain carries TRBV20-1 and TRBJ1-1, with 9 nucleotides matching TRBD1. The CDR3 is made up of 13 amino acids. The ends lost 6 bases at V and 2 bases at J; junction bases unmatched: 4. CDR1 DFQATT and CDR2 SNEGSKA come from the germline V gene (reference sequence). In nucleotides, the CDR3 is TGCAGTGCCAAAACAGGGGGCAACACTGAAGCTTTCTTT. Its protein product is CSAKTGGNTEAFF.